This is a list of T cell receptor beta chains from one sample in a study of shared clonotypes between healthy human individuals. The protocol was immunoSEQ multiplex PCR, while the TCRdb copy is restricted to in-frame clones and leaves out a portion. The sample has millions of clones; 85% to 95% are singletons. The sequencing sample was made of naive CD4+ T cells sorted from blood. The receptors were sampled from a man in his late teens or twenties in good health. Each CDR3 is given with its conserved first and last residue. A D gene is named only where the DNA matches it firmly. The size entry is marked missing in some rows and otherwise reads once, few, many or a size class.

NA TRBJ1-1 12 NA TRBV28 TGTGCCAGCACTCCCAGGAACACTGAAGCTTTCTTT CASTPRNTEAFF
NA TRBJ1-2 13 NA TRBV19 TGTGCCAGTATGAAGGCTTCCCTGGATGGCTACACCTTC CASMKASLDGYTF
NA TRBJ1-2 14 NA TRBV21-1 TGTGCCAGCAGCTCGCAAGGGGGTCTCTATGGCTACACCTTC CASSSQGGLYGYTF
NA TRBJ1-2 13 once TRBV29-1 TGCAGCGTTGATCAAGGGCCGCCGGGAGGCTACACCTTC CSVDQGPPGGYTF
TRBD2 TRBJ2-7 17 NA TRBV18 TGTGCCAGCTCACCACCCGGACTAGCGGGAGGCGTGGGCGAGCAGTACTTC CASSPPGLAGGVGEQYF
TRBD1 TRBJ2-7 13 NA TRBV5-5 TGTGCCAGCGGTCGACAGGGTTCTTACGAGCAGTACTTC CASGRQGSYEQYF
NA TRBJ2-4 13 once TRBV9 TGTGCCAGCAGCGCTGGGGTTCCCGGGACTCCAATCTTC CASSAGVPGTPIF
NA TRBJ2-7 15 once TRBV7-2 TGTGCCAGCAGCTTACCCCACCTCGGGGGTACGGAGCAGTACTTC CASSLPHLGGTEQYF
TRBD2 TRBJ2-3 14 NA TRBV10-3 TGTGCCATCAGTAGCGGGAGAACGACAGATACGCAGTATTTT CAISSGRTTDTQYF
TRBD1 TRBJ2-2 15 once TRBV7-8 TGTGCCAGCAGCCAAAGGGACAGGGGCACCGGGGAGCTGTTTTTT CASSQRDRGTGELFF
TRBD2 TRBJ2-1 20 NA TRBV7-8 TGTGCCAGCAGCCCAAGAGGTTGGTTAACGGGGGGGAGCTCCTACAATGAGCAGTTCTTC CASSPRGWLTGGSSYNEQFF
NA TRBJ1-2 15 NA TRBV9 TGTGCCAGCAGCGAGGGGGACGTACGATCTCGGGGCTACACCTTC CASSEGDVRSRGYTF
NA TRBJ1-1 13 NA TRBV10-2 TGCGCCAGCAGTGAGGACGCCAACACTGAAGCTTTCTTT CASSEDANTEAFF
NA TRBJ1-1 13 NA TRBV12-5 TGTGCTAGTGGCCAGAGAATGAACACTGAAGCTTTCTTT CASGQRMNTEAFF
NA TRBJ2-7 14 few TRBV19 TGTGCCAGTAGTATTTTGGGGGACTCCTACGAGCAGTACTTC CASSILGDSYEQYF
TRBD1 TRBJ2-7 14 NA TRBV6-1 TGTGCCAGCAGAAACAGGGGGCTGATGGACGAGCAGTACTTC CASRNRGLMDEQYF
NA TRBJ2-7 12 NA TRBV29-1 TGCAGCGTTGTGGTAAGCTCCTACGAGCAGTACTTC CSVVVSSYEQYF
NA TRBJ1-1 12 NA TRBV19 TGTGCCAGTAGGGAAGGGACTCCGCGGGCTTTCTTT CASREGTPRAFF
NA TRBJ1-1 15 NA TRBV6-5 TGTGCCAGCAGCACCGTGACAAGAAAGAACACTGAAGCTTTCTTT CASSTVTRKNTEAFF
TRBD1 TRBJ2-5 16 NA TRBV7-9 TGTGCCAGCAGCCGTACTCCGACAGGGGGGAAAAAGACCCAGTACTTC CASSRTPTGGKKTQYF
TRBD1 TRBJ1-5 15 NA TRBV2 TGTGCCAGCAGTGTTACGACAGGGAACGGTCAGCCCCAGCATTTT CASSVTTGNGQPQHF
NA TRBJ2-1 14 NA TRBV6-5 TGTGCCAGCATCAACGTTGGGGGCAACAATGAGCAGTTCTTC CASINVGGNNEQFF
TRBD2 TRBJ2-1 14 NA TRBV5-6 TGTGCCAGCAGCTCCGGGACTAGCGGGGTGGGCCAGGTCTTC CASSSGTSGVGQVF
TRBD1 TRBJ1-4 18 NA TRBV28 TGTGCCAGCAGTTCGCCCGGGACAGGGGGCGCGAGAGGTGAAAAACTGTTTTTT CASSSPGTGGARGEKLFF